Here is one T cell receptor beta chain with its context. The record originates from a study of blood T cell repertoires in COVID-19. Repertoires were generated with immunoSEQ multiplex PCR, while TCRdb's copy carries only in-frame clones and drops some. The sample carries approximately 200,000 clones, 84% recorded once. This CDR3 comprises 19 residues. The J segment lost 3 bases and the V segment lost 5 bases, leaving 17 bases of the junction unmatched. Germline V gene lookup returns CDR1 MNHEY and CDR2 SVGEGT. The receptor was derived from a man aged 60 to 69 who had recovered from COVID-19. The V call is TRBV6-2 or TRBV6-3, the J call TRBJ2-2; 8 nucleotides line up with TRBD2. Sequencing was performed on PBMCs or T cells enriched from blood (not recorded which). The CDR3 loop reads CASSQGLSFEAGDTGELFF. For the CDR3, the DNA is TGTGCCAGCAGTCAAGGGTTAAGTTTCGAAGCGGGGGACACCGGGGAGCTGTTTTTT.